A single sample gave rise to the 25 T cell receptor beta chains below, sequenced in a study of CD8 T cells in ankylosing spondylitis. TCRdb fed the 5' RACE reads into MiXCR, producing one record per CDR3 protein. The sample lists about 170,000 distinct CDR3 sequences, approximately 20% occurring once. The material sequenced was blood, either unsorted or a sorted T cell fraction (not recorded which). These receptors all stem from a male donor with ankylosing spondylitis or in good health (not recorded which).

CDR3 sequence (DNA): TGTGCCAGCAGCCCAAGTCGGGTTTTCCCCCTGGATGAAGCTTTCTTT. Translating gives CASSPSRVFPLDEAFF. This sequence joins TRBV9 and TRBJ1-1; no clear D gene. This CDR3 has 16 amino acids. Deletions cut 4 bases from V and 7 bases from J, with 23 bases between. Germline loops: CDR1 SGDLS, CDR2 YYNGEE.

This clonotype was seen at least ten times. The V gene is TRBV20-1, the J gene TRBJ2-3; D is ambiguous. The V and J ends lost 6 bases and 0 bases respectively, with 13 bases between them. CDR3 length: 14 amino acids. Germline-derived CDR1 and CDR2 are DFQATT and SNEGSKA (reference sequence). CDR3: CSASVSASTDTQYF. The DNA for the CDR3 is TGCAGTGCCTCTGTAAGCGCTAGCACAGATACGCAGTATTTT.

The chain employs TRBV12-3 or TRBV12-4 and TRBJ1-2; D is perhaps TRBD1 (5 bases). The CDR3 covers 15 residues. V lost 4 bases, J lost 6 bases, and 18 bases lay in between. Here the CDR3 reads CASSSPGQGMDGYTF. DNA for the CDR3: TGTGCCAGCAGTTCCCCCGGGCAGGGAATGGATGGCTACACCTTC.

This clonotype was observed at least ten times. The chain uses TRBV29-1 and TRBJ1-1; D is ambiguous. V shed 5 bases and J shed 8 bases, with 18 bases lying between them. Per germline, CDR1 SQVTM and CDR2 ANQGSEA. CDR3 length: 13 amino acids. Here the CDR3 reads CSVRPPGTQEAFF. The CDR3 DNA reads as TGCAGCGTTAGGCCGCCGGGCACCCAAGAAGCTTTCTTT.

This clonotype was counted ten times or more. This chain uses TRBV20-1 with TRBJ2-3; D is perhaps TRBD2 (5 bases). CDR1 and CDR2 from the germline V gene are DFQATT and SNEGSKA (reference sequence). CDR3 size: 15 residues. The germline V and J ends were trimmed by 0 bases and 10 bases, with 20 bases remaining between them. The CDR3 region has the DNA TGCAGTGCTAGAGAAGGAGGCATTAGTCGGGGTCCGCAGTATTTT. It is translated as CSAREGGISRGPQYF.

This clonotype has ten or more counts. The genes are TRBV12-3 or TRBV12-4 and TRBJ2-3, with unresolved D. This CDR3 comprises 14 residues. V was trimmed by 5 bases and J by 0 bases, leaving 9 bases between them. CDR3 sequence (DNA): TGTGCCAGCAGTCCCAGGTTCAGCACAGATACGCAGTATTTT. Its protein is CASSPRFSTDTQYF.

This clonotype was counted between two and nine times. The V call is TRBV7-9, the J call TRBJ1-1, with D unclear. This CDR3 spans 14 amino acids. In germline, CDR1 is SEHNR, CDR2 FQNEAQ (reference sequence). V was shortened by 1 base and J by 1 base, with 7 bases between the two germline ends. The CDR3 bases are TGTGCCAGCAGCTTAGGTACAGAGAACACTGAAGCTTTCTTT. This codes for CASSLGTENTEAFF.

This clonotype was observed many times. This chain joins TRBV10-3 and TRBJ1-1; weak D call: TRBD1 (5 bases). V lost 6 bases and J 6 bases, leaving 14 bases between the germline ends. Looked up from germline, CDR1 is ENHRY and CDR2 is SYGVKD. The CDR3 spans 13 residues. For the CDR3, the DNA is TGTGCCATCAGCCCCGGGACCTCGGCTGAAGCTTTCTTT. Amino acids: CAISPGTSAEAFF.

This chain connects TRBV24-1 to TRBJ1-5; 7 bases fit TRBD1. The CDR3 covers 15 residues. The germline gives CDR1 KGHDR, CDR2 SFDVKD. The V segment lost 2 bases and the J segment 6 bases; nucleotides outside the gene matches: 6. The CDR3 sequence is CATSDSGTESQPQHF. The CDR3 DNA follows: TGTGCCACCAGTGATTCCGGGACAGAGAGTCAGCCCCAGCATTTT.

The V and J genes are TRBV20-1 and TRBJ2-7; D unresolved. Between the trimmed V and J ends, which lost 3 bases and 3 bases, there was a span of 12 bases. The CDR3 length is 13 residues. Germline V gene lookup returns CDR1 DFQATT and CDR2 SNEGSKA (reference sequence). The CDR3 coding sequence is TGCAGTGCTAGTACGTCGGAGAGCTACGAGCAGTACTTC. It specifies CSASTSESYEQYF.

About this clonotype itself: The junction departs from germline at one end; a sequencing error may be responsible. This chain uses TRBV4-1 with TRBJ1-5; D unclear. Germline CDR1 is MGHRA and CDR2 is YSYEKL. The CDR3 sequence is 13 residues long. The CDR3 DNA reads TGCGCCAGCAGCCAAGGGAACAATCAGCACCAGCATTTT. As protein: CASSQGNNQHQHF.

The table lists this clonotype with many counts. The chain employs TRBV25-1 and TRBJ1-1; D not certain. Trimming removed 3 bases at V and 0 bases at J, with 8 bases between. Germline V gene sequence: CDR1 MGHDK, CDR2 SYGVNS. The CDR3 has 14 amino acids. The CDR3: CASSEHGLNTEAFF. DNA of the CDR3: TGTGCCAGCAGTGAGCACGGACTGAACACTGAAGCTTTCTTT.

The count of this clonotype is one. An end of the junction differs from the germline gene, which may be a read error. This sequence joins TRBV6-2 or TRBV6-3 and TRBJ1-2; D unclear. Per germline, CDR1 MNHEY and CDR2 SVGEGT. CDR3 size: 12 residues. The CDR3 DNA is TGTGCCGGCAGTAATAGGGCGCTTGGCTACACCTTC. Translating gives CAGSNRALGYTF.

V and J are TRBV20-1 and TRBJ1-4, with TRBD1 as a possible D gene (6 bases). The V gene's germline CDR1 is DFQATT and CDR2 SNEGSKA (reference sequence). V shed 0 bases and J shed 7 bases, with 12 bases lying between them. This CDR3 region has 14 residues. The CDR3: CSARDPRGGEKLFF. Written as DNA, the CDR3 is TGCAGTGCTAGAGATCCCAGGGGAGGTGAAAAACTGTTTTTT.

The chain has TRBV20-1 and TRBJ2-3; 7 nucleotides align to TRBD2. CDR1 and CDR2 from the germline V gene are DFQATT and SNEGSKA (reference sequence). CDR3 length: 16 amino acids. V was clipped by 2 bases and J by 5 bases; unmatched bases: 13. The CDR3 reads CSARSSSSGLVDTQYF. The CDR3 coding sequence is TGCAGTGCTAGATCCAGTTCTAGCGGCCTTGTAGATACGCAGTATTTT.

This clonotype came up many times. The chain links TRBV10-3 to TRBJ2-1; 10 positions match TRBD2. Germline V gene data show CDR1 as ENHRY and CDR2 as SYGVKD. The trim removed 5 bases at V and 0 bases at J, leaving 4 bases unmatched. CDR3 length equals 16 residues. The CDR3 loop is CAISLASGSSYNEQFF. The CDR3 nucleotides read TGTGCCATCAGTCTAGCTAGCGGGAGCTCCTACAATGAGCAGTTCTTC.

As concerns this clonotype: This sequence may be a read error, since a much larger clone differs from it by one base. The rearrangement joins TRBV2 to TRBJ2-7; 7 bases align to TRBD2. The germline CDR1 and CDR2 sequences are SNHLY and FYNNEI. The CDR3 contains 14 residues. The CDR3 region is CTSSDGSGTHEQYF. The CDR3 nucleotides read TGTACCAGCAGTGACGGAAGCGGGACCCACGAGCAGTACTTC.

This clonotype came up a few times. The chain uses TRBV5-1 and TRBJ2-6; D not certain. The ends were cut back, 1 base at V and 0 bases at J, with 5 bases in the middle. The germline CDR1 and CDR2 sequences are SGHRS and YFSETQ. CDR3 size: 15 residues. In nucleotides, the CDR3 is TGCGCCAGCAGCTTGTCCCTCTCTGGGGCCAACGTCCTGACTTTC. Translated, it gives CASSLSLSGANVLTF.

This clonotype occurred a few times. The chain carries TRBV11-1 and TRBJ1-4, with D unresolved. This CDR3 is 13 amino acids long. Trimming shortened V by 11 bases and J by 8 bases, and 18 bases separated the two germline ends. Germline lookup yields CDR1 SGHAT and CDR2 FQDESV (reference sequence). The CDR3 DNA sequence: TGTGCCTCGGGCTCTGGGCGGAGAGAAAAACTGTTTTTT. Amino acids: CASGSGRREKLFF.

The sample holds a few counts of this clonotype. CDR3 DNA: TGTGCCAGCAGTTTCCCGCTAGAAGAGACCCAGTACTTC. This codes for CASSFPLEETQYF. The chain carries TRBV12-3 or TRBV12-4 and TRBJ2-5, with D unclear. This CDR3 spans 13 amino acids. With 3 bases removed from V and 3 bases from J, the gap between germline ends came to 8 bases.

The chain employs TRBV28 and TRBJ1-2; D possibly corresponds to TRBD1 (5 bases). The CDR3 covers 15 residues. Deletions cut 3 bases from V and 5 bases from J, with 16 bases between. Germline CDR1 is MDHEN and CDR2 is SYDVKM. CDR3 nucleotide sequence: TGTGCCAGCAGTTTGGGGCCGTCCGGAGGATATGGCTACACCTTC. Translation: CASSLGPSGGYGYTF.

DNA for the CDR3: TGCAGTGCTAGAGATCTGAAGGGAGGGACACACGAAAAACTGTTTTTT. Amino acid sequence: CSARDLKGGTHEKLFF. J is TRBJ1-4 and V is TRBV20-1, with a tentative D call TRBD1 (6 bases). This CDR3 region has 16 residues. Germline CDR1 is DFQATT and CDR2 is SNEGSKA (reference sequence). The V gene lost 0 bases and the J gene lost 8 bases, with 19 bases spanning the gap.

This chain uses TRBV29-1 with TRBJ1-5, with D unresolved. V lost 4 bases and J 3 bases, leaving 10 bases between the germline ends. From germline, CDR1 is SQVTM and CDR2 ANQGSEA. The CDR3 contains 13 residues. The chain's CDR3 is CSVVEGFNQPQHF. DNA of the CDR3: TGCAGCGTTGTGGAGGGCTTCAATCAGCCCCAGCATTTT.

This clonotype occurred a few times. The DNA of the CDR3 is TGTGCCAGCAGTTTTGGTCTGGGCGTAGGAGATACGCAGTATTTT. Protein: CASSFGLGVGDTQYF. V and J are TRBV12-3 or TRBV12-4 and TRBJ2-3; no reliable D call. The CDR3 is 15 amino acids. Trimming removed 3 bases at V and 5 bases at J, with 15 bases between.

The table lists this clonotype with many counts. The chain has TRBV20-1 and TRBJ2-1, with D perhaps given as TRBD1 or TRBD2 (7 bases each). The CDR3 is 16 amino acids. Trimming took off 5 bases at V and 0 bases at J, with 17 bases between the two ends. Germline CDR1 and CDR2: DFQATT and SNEGSKA (reference sequence). The DNA of the CDR3 is TGCAGTGCTCCCCAAAGGGAGGGGGCCTCCTACAATGAGCAGTTCTTC. It specifies CSAPQREGASYNEQFF.